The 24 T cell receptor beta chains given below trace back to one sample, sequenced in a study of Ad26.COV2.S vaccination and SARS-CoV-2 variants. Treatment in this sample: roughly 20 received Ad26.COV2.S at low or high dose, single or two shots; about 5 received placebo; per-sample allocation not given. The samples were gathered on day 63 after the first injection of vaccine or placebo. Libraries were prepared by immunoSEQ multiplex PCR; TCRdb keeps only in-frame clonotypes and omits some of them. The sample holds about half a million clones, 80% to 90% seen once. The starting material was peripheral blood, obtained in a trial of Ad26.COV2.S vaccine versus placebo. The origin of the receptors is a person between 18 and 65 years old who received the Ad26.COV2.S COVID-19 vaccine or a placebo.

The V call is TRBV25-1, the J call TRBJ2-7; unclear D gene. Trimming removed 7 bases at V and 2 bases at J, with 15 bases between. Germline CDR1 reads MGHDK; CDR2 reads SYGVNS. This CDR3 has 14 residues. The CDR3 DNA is TGTGCCAGCAAGCCGCCAGCCGCCGCCTACGAGCAGTACTTC. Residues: CASKPPAAAYEQYF.

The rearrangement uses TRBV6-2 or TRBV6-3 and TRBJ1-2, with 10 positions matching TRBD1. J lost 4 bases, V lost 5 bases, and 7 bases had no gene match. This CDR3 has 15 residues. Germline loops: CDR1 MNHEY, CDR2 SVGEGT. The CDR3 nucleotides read TGTGCCAGCAGTGGGGGGACAGGGGACCTCTATGGCTACACCTTC. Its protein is CASSGGTGDLYGYTF.

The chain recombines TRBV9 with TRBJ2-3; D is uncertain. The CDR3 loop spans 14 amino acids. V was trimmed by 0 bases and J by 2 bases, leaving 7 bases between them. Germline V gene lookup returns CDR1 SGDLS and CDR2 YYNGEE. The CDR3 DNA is TGTGCCAGCAGCGTAGGGGAAATCACAGATACGCAGTATTTT. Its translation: CASSVGEITDTQYF.

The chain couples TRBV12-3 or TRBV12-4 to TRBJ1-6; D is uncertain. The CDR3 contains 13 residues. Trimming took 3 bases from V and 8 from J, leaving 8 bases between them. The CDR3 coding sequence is TGTGCCAGCAGTTTGAACAGAGATTCACCCCTCCACTTT. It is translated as CASSLNRDSPLHF.

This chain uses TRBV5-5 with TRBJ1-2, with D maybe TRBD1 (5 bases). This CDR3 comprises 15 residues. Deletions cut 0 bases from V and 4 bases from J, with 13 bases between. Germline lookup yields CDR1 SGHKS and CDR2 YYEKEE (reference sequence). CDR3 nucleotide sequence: TGTGCCAGCAGCTTGGGGGGCCGCCAGATCTATGGCTACACCTTC. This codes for CASSLGGRQIYGYTF. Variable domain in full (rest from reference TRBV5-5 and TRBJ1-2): DAGVTQSPTHLIKTRGQQVTLRCSPISGHKSVSWYQQVLGQGPQFIFQYYEKEERGRGNFPDRFSARQFPNYSSELNVNALLLGDSALYLCASSLGGRQIYGYTFGSGTRLTVV.

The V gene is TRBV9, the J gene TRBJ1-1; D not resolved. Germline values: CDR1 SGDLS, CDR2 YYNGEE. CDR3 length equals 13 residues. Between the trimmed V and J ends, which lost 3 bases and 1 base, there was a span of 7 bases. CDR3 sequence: CASSATTNTEAFF. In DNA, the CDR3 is TGTGCCAGCAGCGCTACAACGAACACTGAAGCTTTCTTT.

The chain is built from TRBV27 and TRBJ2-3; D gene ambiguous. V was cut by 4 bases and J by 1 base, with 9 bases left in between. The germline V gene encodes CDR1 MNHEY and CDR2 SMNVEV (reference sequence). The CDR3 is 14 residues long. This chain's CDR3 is CASSSSPRTDTQYF. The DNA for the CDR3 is TGTGCCAGCAGTTCGTCCCCCCGCACAGATACGCAGTATTTT.

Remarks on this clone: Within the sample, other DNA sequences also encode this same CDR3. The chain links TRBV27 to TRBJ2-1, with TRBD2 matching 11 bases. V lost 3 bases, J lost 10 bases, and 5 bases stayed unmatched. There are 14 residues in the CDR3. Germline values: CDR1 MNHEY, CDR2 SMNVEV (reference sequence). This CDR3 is CASSFSGGAGEQFF. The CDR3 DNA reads TGTGCCAGCAGTTTTAGCGGGGGGGCCGGCGAGCAGTTCTTC.

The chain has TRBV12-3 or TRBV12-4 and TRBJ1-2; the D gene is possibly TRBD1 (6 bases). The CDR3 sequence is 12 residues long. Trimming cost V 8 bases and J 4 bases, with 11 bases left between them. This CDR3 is CASRDTFYGYTF. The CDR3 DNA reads TGTGCCAGCCGGGACACGTTCTATGGCTACACCTTC.

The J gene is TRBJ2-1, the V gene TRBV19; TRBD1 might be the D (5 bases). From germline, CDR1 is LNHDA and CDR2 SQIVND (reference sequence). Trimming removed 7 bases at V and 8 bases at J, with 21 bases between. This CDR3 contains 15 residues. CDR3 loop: CASTAGFGPVYEQFF. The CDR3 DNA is TGTGCCAGTACTGCAGGGTTTGGTCCAGTGTATGAGCAGTTCTTC.

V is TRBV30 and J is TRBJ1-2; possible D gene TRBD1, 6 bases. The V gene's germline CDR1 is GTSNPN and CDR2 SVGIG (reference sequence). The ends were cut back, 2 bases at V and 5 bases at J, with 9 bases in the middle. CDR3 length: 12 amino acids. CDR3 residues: CAWSNTGYGYTF. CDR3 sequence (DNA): TGTGCCTGGAGTAATACAGGGTATGGCTACACCTTC.

The CDR3, as DNA: TGTGCCAGCAGTGAATCCCGGGGCCGCAATCAGCCCCAGCATTTT. This sequence encodes CASSESRGRNQPQHF. The chain couples TRBV6-1 to TRBJ1-5; the D gene is possibly TRBD1 (5 bases). The CDR3 length is 15 residues. Germline V gene lookup returns CDR1 MNHNS and CDR2 SASEGT. V shed 2 bases and J shed 2 bases, with 10 bases lying between them.

CDR3: CASSRTGGAGTQYF. DNA of the CDR3: TGTGCCAGCAGTCGGACTGGTGGGGCAGGGACCCAGTACTTC. The chain couples TRBV6-5 to TRBJ2-5; TRBD1 or TRBD2 may be the D gene (5 bases each). V lost 5 bases, J lost 7 bases, and 17 bases lay in between. Looked up from germline, CDR1 is MNHEY and CDR2 is SVGAGI. The CDR3 length is 14 residues.

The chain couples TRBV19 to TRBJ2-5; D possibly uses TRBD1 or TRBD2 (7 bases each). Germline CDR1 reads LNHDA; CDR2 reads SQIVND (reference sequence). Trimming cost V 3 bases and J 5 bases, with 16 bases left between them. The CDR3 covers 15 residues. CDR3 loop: CASSMGGGAGETQYF. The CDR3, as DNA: TGTGCCAGTAGTATGGGAGGGGGCGCAGGGGAGACCCAGTACTTC.

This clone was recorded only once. CDR3 in amino acids: CASSYLWTVYNEQFF. The CDR3 bases are TGTGCCAGCAGTTACCTGTGGACAGTCTACAATGAGCAGTTCTTC. The chain employs TRBV6-2 or TRBV6-3 and TRBJ2-1, with D perhaps TRBD1 (6 bases). V shed 2 bases and J shed 3 bases, with 11 bases lying between them. CDR3 size: 15 residues. Germline V CDR1 and CDR2: MNHEY, SVGEGT.

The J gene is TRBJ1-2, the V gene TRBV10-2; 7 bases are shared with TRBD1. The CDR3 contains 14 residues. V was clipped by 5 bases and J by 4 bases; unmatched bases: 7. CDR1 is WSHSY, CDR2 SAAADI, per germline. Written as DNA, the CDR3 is TGCGCCAGCAGTCATACAGGGGAGGCCTATGGCTACACCTTC. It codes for CASSHTGEAYGYTF.

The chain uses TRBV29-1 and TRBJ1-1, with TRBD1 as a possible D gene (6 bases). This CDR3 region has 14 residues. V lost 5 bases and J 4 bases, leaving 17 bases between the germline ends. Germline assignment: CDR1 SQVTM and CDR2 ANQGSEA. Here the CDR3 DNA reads TGCAGCGTTCAACGAGGGGGGGTAAGCACTGAAGCTTTCTTT. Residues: CSVQRGGVSTEAFF.

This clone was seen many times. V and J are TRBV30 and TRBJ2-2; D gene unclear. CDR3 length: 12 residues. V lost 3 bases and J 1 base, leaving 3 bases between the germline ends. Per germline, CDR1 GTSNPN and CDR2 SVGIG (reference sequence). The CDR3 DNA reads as TGTGCCTGGAGACTGAACACCGGGGAGCTGTTTTTT. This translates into CAWRLNTGELFF. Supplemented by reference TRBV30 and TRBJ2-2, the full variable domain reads SQTIHQWPATLVQPVGSPLSLECTVEGTSNPNLYWYRQAAGRGLQLLFYSVGIGQISSEVPQNLSASRPQDRQFILSSKKLLLSDSGFYLCAWRLNTGELFFGEGSRLTVL.

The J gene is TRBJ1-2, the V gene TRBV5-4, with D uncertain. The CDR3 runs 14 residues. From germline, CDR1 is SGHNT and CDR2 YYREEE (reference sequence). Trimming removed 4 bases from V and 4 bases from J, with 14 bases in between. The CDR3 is CASSPMTGPYGYTF. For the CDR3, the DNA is TGTGCCAGCAGCCCTATGACGGGCCCCTATGGCTACACCTTC.

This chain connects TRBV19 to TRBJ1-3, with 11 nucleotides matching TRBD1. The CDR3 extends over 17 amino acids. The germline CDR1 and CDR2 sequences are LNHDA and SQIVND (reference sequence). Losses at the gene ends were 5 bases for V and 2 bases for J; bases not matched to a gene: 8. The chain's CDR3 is CASSLRSDRGPGNTIYF. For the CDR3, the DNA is TGTGCCAGTAGTCTTAGATCGGACAGGGGGCCTGGAAACACCATATATTTT.

In DNA form, the CDR3 reads TGTGCCAGCAGCCCGACAGGGAGTAATTCACCCCTCCACTTT. Its protein product is CASSPTGSNSPLHF. J is TRBJ1-6 and V is TRBV13; 7 bases align to TRBD1. V shed 5 bases, J shed 6 bases, and the junction held 4 bases outside the gene matches. This CDR3 region has 14 residues. Germline lookup yields CDR1 PRHDT and CDR2 FYEKMQ (reference sequence).

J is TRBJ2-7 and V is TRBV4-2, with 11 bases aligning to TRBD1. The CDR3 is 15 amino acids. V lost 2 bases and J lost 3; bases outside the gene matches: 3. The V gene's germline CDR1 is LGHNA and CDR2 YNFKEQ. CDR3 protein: CASSQRTGGNYEQYF. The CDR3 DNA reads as TGTGCCAGCAGCCAACGGACAGGGGGCAACTACGAGCAGTACTTC.

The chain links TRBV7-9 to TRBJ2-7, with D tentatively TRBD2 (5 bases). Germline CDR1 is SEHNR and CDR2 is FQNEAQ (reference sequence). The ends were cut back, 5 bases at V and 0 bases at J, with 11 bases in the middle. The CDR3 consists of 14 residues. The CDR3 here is CASSTDYNSYEQYF. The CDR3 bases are TGTGCCAGCAGCACAGACTATAACTCCTACGAGCAGTACTTC. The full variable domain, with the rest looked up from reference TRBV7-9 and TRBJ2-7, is DTGVSQNPRHKITKRGQNVTFRCDPISEHNRLYWYRQTLGQGPEFLTYFQNEAQLEKSRLLSDRFSAERPKGSFSTLEIQRTEQGDSAMYLCASSTDYNSYEQYFGPGTRLTVT.

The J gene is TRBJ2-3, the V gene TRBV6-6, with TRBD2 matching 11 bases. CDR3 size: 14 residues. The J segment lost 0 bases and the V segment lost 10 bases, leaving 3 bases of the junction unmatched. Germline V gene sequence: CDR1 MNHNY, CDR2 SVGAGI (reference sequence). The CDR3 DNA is TGTGCCACCCGGACTAGCGGGAGCACAGATACGCAGTATTTT. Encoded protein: CATRTSGSTDTQYF.